This TCR beta chain was found in a study of T cell responses to AZD1222 COVID-19 vaccine (TCRdb year 2021). Regarding the research as a whole: TCR sequencing covered over 230 trial participants: 200 to 220 given two doses of AZD1222 and 26 given two doses of MenACWY control vaccine. Trial participants were enrolled into age subgroups of 18-55, 56-69 and 70-plus years, which contained roughly 140, 27 and 60 TCR-sequenced participants, respectively. Results and caveats for the whole study, not just this receptor: No day 14 peak-response samples were available, so repertoires were characterized only after the peak T cell response. Participants were mostly white British and included more females than males, and it was suggested by the authors that clonal diversity may have been underestimated. Nearly half of unique spike-specific TCRs reportedly recognized epitopes outside regions mutated in the B.1.351 and B.1.1.7 variants. Vaccine-associated CD4 TCRs spanned the whole spike protein, with dominant responses in regions 160-218 and 743-854. The 56-69-year group was small, and its depth increase did not reach significance, likely because of low power. After two AZD1222 doses, spike-specific TCR breadth and depth were significantly higher than at day 0 and than in MenACWY recipients. Conclusions about previously exposed vaccinees are limited because only five to seven AZD1222 recipients were SARS-CoV-2 seropositive at baseline.

This specimen's time point label, per the study, means: baseline before first vaccination. The treatment or condition tag for this specimen amounts to: meningococcal conjugate vaccine given as trial control. Vaccinee samples came from UK trials COV001 and COV002, including a single-blind randomized controlled phase 2/3 trial of AZD1222 (ChAdOx1 nCoV-19) in healthy adults. Trial participant PBMC samples were collected at day 0 and day 28 after the second dose for TCRbeta chain sequencing. The CDR3 regions of human TCRbeta chains were analyzed by immunosequencing. Per the original workflow: Repertoire TCRs were checked for matches against a reference library of SARS-CoV-2-specific TCRs that had been generated using the MIRA antigen-specificity platform. Breadth meant the fraction of unique TCRs that were SARS-CoV-2-associated, whereas depth meant the fraction of total T cells that were SARS-CoV-2-associated. Using the MIRA data, every spike-specific TCR was mapped to the spike region that the TCR reacted to and assigned to either a CD4 or a CD8 class. Log10-transformed breadth and depth values were compared by one-way ANOVA with Sidak's multiple comparisons tests. TCRdb holds this immuneACCESS table with in-frame rearrangements only. Some clones are missing; in checked studies, unresolved V genes explain under half, and the rest has no known cause. V and J calls and clone size are given by that table; D and trimming were obtained from the DNA. This sample has about 100,000 clones in its table, and 70% to 90% of those were observed once. The ten largest clones take up around 3.8% of the sample.

Per the germline V gene, SGHRS is the CDR1 and YFSETQ is the CDR2. Trimming removed 3 bases from V and 6 bases from J, leaving 15 bases between the germline ends. Including the terminal cysteine and phenylalanine, the CDR3 comprises 14 residues. Of all the DNA, just the CDR3 is kept, 42 bases in frame from base 1. Notes on this clone: It has no known antigen specificity. No clone much larger than this one lies a single base away; base qualities are absent.

The sample in question was peripheral blood, obtained on day 0 of MenACWY control vaccination. The source is an adult in good health. The rearrangement joined TRBV5-1 to TRBJ1-1, and TRBD1 may be the D gene, going by 6 matching bases. CDR3 loop: CASSSSRGEAEAFF. The DNA sequence follows: TGCGCCAGCAGCTCTTCCAGGGGTGAGGCTGAAGCTTTCTTT.